What follows is one TCR beta chain and its context. The antigen is unknown. V was shortened by 2 bases and J by 6 bases, with 11 bases between the two germline ends. This CDR3 has 13 residues. Per the germline V gene, CDR1 is MDHEN and CDR2 is SYDVKM. Expressed TCRB transcripts were sequenced after all isolated RNA was converted to cDNA. Only in-frame clones appear in the TCRdb table, and some are missing; sequencing was by immunoSEQ multiplex PCR. The data show fewer than 900,000 clones, about a sixth seen once. The sample originates from a study of beta chain features in type 1 diabetes. Study observations and caveats: Among patients with Type 1 diabetes, TCRB CDR3s were moderately but significantly shorter in every one of the four CD4+ subsets. Lower insertion and higher deletion counts appeared at VDJ junctions in type 1 diabetes patients.

Via CD45RO/CCR7/CD25/CD127/CD95/CD27, cells of the CD4+ naive, central memory, regulatory and stem cell-like memory subsets were sorted. The rearrangement joins TRBV28 to TRBJ2-7; D is unclear. The sample was naive CD4+ T cells from blood. This TCR was recovered from a woman between 18 and 29 years old in good health. The CDR3 coding sequence is TGTGCCAGCAGTTTAGTAGGCCGTCTCGAGCAGTACTTC. Residues: CASSLVGRLEQYF.